The rows below give T cell receptor beta chains drawn from one sample of a study of cytomegalovirus exposure and HLA in healthy donors. Clones were read by immunoSEQ multiplex PCR, and TCRdb kept only the in-frame ones, dropping some. The sample includes 100,000 to 150,000 clones, 74% of them seen just once. Sequenced: PBMCs. These receptors were collected from a man aged 40-55 years in good health and CMV-seropositive. The CDR3 runs from the conserved cysteine through the conserved F or W. D genes are given only for firm matches. Only some rows state a clone size, as once, few, many or a class for expanded clones.

-,-,TRBJ1-5,TRBV7-9,CASSLGVPNQPQHF,TGTGCCAGCAGCCTCGGGGTCCCCAATCAGCCCCAGCATTTT
-,-,TRBJ1-2,TRBV14,CASKGGGAYGYTF,TGTGCCAGCAAGGGTGGGGGGGCGTATGGCTACACCTTC
-,few,TRBJ2-4,TRBV9,CASSDDRLAKNIQYF,TGTGCCAGCAGCGACGACAGGTTAGCCAAAAACATTCAGTACTTC
-,few,TRBJ1-5,TRBV14,CASSHPDQPQHF,TGTGCCAGCAGCCACCCGGATCAGCCCCAGCATTTT
-,-,TRBJ2-3,TRBV19,CASSIGLSTDTQYF,TGTGCCAGTAGTATCGGACTGAGCACAGATACGCAGTATTTT
-,-,TRBJ2-5,TRBV28,CAITGLKRETQYF,TGTGCCATTACAGGGCTAAAACGAGAGACCCAGTACTTC
TRBD2,-,TRBJ2-1,TRBV5-1,CASSLWQSGSAGKGNEQFF,TGCGCCAGCAGCTTGTGGCAGTCCGGTTCAGCGGGAAAAGGCAATGAGCAGTTCTTC
TRBD1,-,TRBJ1-3,TRBV4-2,CASSQDGDRGNTIYF,TGTGCCAGCAGCCAAGACGGGGACAGGGGAAACACCATATATTTT
-,-,TRBJ1-5,TRBV30,CAWSNSFNQPQHF,TGTGCCTGGAGTAATAGCTTCAATCAGCCCCAGCATTTT
-,-,TRBJ1-1,TRBV6-6,CASSLGGWNTEAFF,TGTGCCAGCAGTTTAGGGGGTTGGAACACTGAAGCTTTCTTT
-,once,TRBJ1-5,TRBV29-1,CSVEESAGAQHF,TGCAGCGTTGAAGAATCTGCGGGGGCCCAGCATTTT
-,-,TRBJ2-3,TRBV29-1,CSVGRGSTDTQYF,TGCAGCGTAGGTAGGGGGAGCACAGATACGCAGTATTTT
-,-,TRBJ2-6,TRBV19,CASSMTPSSGANVLTF,TGTGCCAGTAGTATGACACCCAGCTCTGGGGCCAACGTCCTGACTTTC
-,once,TRBJ2-7,TRBV11-2,CASSLAGAVYEQYF,TGTGCCAGCAGCTTAGCGGGAGCGGTCTACGAGCAGTACTTC
TRBD1,-,TRBJ1-4,TRBV6-5,CASSDRGNEKLFF,TGTGCCAGCAGTGACAGGGGAAATGAAAAACTGTTTTTT
TRBD1,-,TRBJ1-5,TRBV19,CASSIEMRQGANQPQHF,TGTGCCAGTAGTATAGAAATGAGACAGGGGGCAAATCAGCCCCAGCATTTT
TRBD1,-,TRBJ1-4,TRBV5-1,CASSAGGRTTNEKLFF,TGCGCCAGCAGCGCAGGGGGCCGGACAACTAATGAAAAACTGTTTTTT
TRBD2,few,TRBJ2-7,TRBV27,CASWRAGATENEQYF,TGTGCCAGCTGGCGAGCGGGAGCGACAGAAAACGAGCAGTACTTC
-,-,TRBJ1-5,TRBV7-9,CASSLGGAGNQPQHF,TGTGCCAGCAGCTTAGGGGGCGCGGGCAATCAGCCCCAGCATTTT
TRBD2,-,TRBJ2-7,TRBV27,CASSRGTKEYF,TGTGCCAGCAGCCGAGGGACTAAGGAGTACTTC
TRBD1,-,TRBJ2-3,TRBV29-1,CSVQGKVSTDTQYF,TGCAGCGTACAGGGGAAGGTGTCTACAGATACGCAGTATTTT
TRBD1,few,TRBJ1-2,TRBV29-1,CSVEDLDRATSNYGYTF,TGCAGCGTTGAAGATCTTGACAGGGCGACATCTAACTATGGCTACACCTTC
TRBD2,-,TRBJ2-3,TRBV14,CASSPGTSGNTDTQYF,TGTGCCAGCAGCCCGGGGACTAGCGGGAACACAGATACGCAGTATTTT
TRBD2,-,TRBJ2-2,TRBV4-1,CASSQSPGRGYTGELFF,TGCGCCAGCAGCCAAAGCCCCGGGAGGGGTTACACCGGGGAGCTGTTTTTT
-,-,TRBJ1-1,TRBV7-9,CASSGGSEAFF,TGTGCCAGCAGCGGGGGGTCTGAAGCTTTCTTT
TRBD1,-,TRBJ1-1,TRBV5-1,CASSLWTGAKNTEAFF,TGCGCCAGCAGCTTATGGACAGGGGCAAAGAACACTGAAGCTTTCTTT
-,-,TRBJ2-3,TRBV10-3,CAISGGTTDTQYF,TGTGCCATCAGTGGAGGCACCACAGATACGCAGTATTTT
TRBD1,-,TRBJ2-7,TRBV6-5,CASSWGGQGLKDEQYF,TGTGCCAGCAGTTGGGGTGGACAGGGTCTTAAAGACGAGCAGTACTTC
-,-,TRBJ1-2,TRBV19,CASSPTGSYGYTF,TGTGCCAGTAGTCCCACAGGGAGCTATGGCTACACCTTC
-,-,TRBJ1-5,TRBV4-2,CASSQEESSNQPQHF,TGTGCCAGCAGCCAAGAAGAGTCTAGCAATCAGCCCCAGCATTTT
-,-,TRBJ1-2,TRBV15,CATSRDNQGRGEGF,TGTGCCACCAGCAGAGATAATCAGGGGCGAGGTGAGGGCTTC
-,-,TRBJ2-1,TRBV25-1,CASSPPGSDYEQFF,TGTGCCAGCAGCCCACCGGGTAGCGACTATGAGCAGTTCTTC
-,-,TRBJ2-1,TRBV28,CASSFVRSALRSEQFF,TGTGCCAGCAGTTTTGTGCGGAGCGCCCTACGGAGTGAGCAGTTCTTC
TRBD2,-,TRBJ2-5,TRBV12-5,CASGLGTSGDSQETQYF,TGTGCTAGTGGTTTGGGGACTAGCGGGGACTCCCAAGAGACCCAGTACTTC
-,-,TRBJ2-2,TRBV6-1,CASSDSGELFF,TGTGCCAGCAGTGACTCCGGGGAGCTGTTTTTT
-,-,TRBJ2-5,TRBV5-6,CASSLGRSGEETQYF,TGTGCCAGCAGCTTGGGGAGGTCAGGGGAAGAGACCCAGTACTTC
TRBD2,-,TRBJ2-1,TRBV7-7,CASSSAGSSYNEQFF,TGTGCTAGCAGCTCAGCGGGGAGCTCCTACAATGAGCAGTTCTTC
-,few,TRBJ2-5,TRBV7-2,CASSLVSKGGETQYF,TGTGCCAGCAGCTTAGTCTCCAAAGGAGGGGAGACCCAGTACTTC
TRBD2,-,TRBJ2-7,TRBV29-1,CSVGGLAGSSYEQYF,TGCAGCGTGGGGGGACTAGCGGGATCTTCCTACGAGCAGTACTTC
-,-,TRBJ1-1,TRBV27,CASRPGVGTEAFF,TGTGCCAGCAGGCCAGGGGTCGGCACTGAAGCTTTCTTT
TRBD1,-,TRBJ2-1,TRBV18,CASSPPGTGNDNEQFF,TGTGCCAGCTCCCCGCCCGGGACAGGGAATGACAATGAGCAGTTCTTC
TRBD2,-,TRBJ2-3,TRBV5-1,CASSLAGGTRTDTQYF,TGCGCCAGCAGCTTGGCGGGAGGGACTCGCACAGATACGCAGTATTTT
TRBD1,-,TRBJ1-2,TRBV11-2,CASSLAGQTFSF,TGTGCCAGCAGCTTAGCGGGACAGACCTTCTCCTTC
-,-,TRBJ1-2,TRBV6-6,CASSYQRGYTF,TGTGCCAGCAGTTACCAGCGGGGCTACACCTTC
TRBD1,-,TRBJ1-2,TRBV19,CASSIQGALSYGYTF,TGTGCCAGTAGTATACAGGGGGCGTTAAGCTATGGCTACACCTTC
TRBD2,-,TRBJ2-1,TRBV25-1,CASSEAGAINEQFF,TGTGCCAGCAGTGAAGCGGGAGCCATCAATGAGCAGTTCTTC
-,-,TRBJ2-7,TRBV6-5,CASSPAGGWSYEQYF,TGTGCCAGCTCCCCCGCTGGCGGGTGGTCCTACGAGCAGTACTTC
TRBD2,-,TRBJ2-1,TRBV10-3,CAISQTSGNQNEQFF,TGTGCCATCAGTCAGACTAGCGGGAACCAGAATGAGCAGTTCTTC
TRBD2,once,TRBJ2-7,TRBV6-5,CASSSTSGGSYEQYF,TGTGCCAGCAGTTCTACTAGCGGGGGCTCCTACGAGCAGTACTTC
-,-,TRBJ1-3,TRBV7-6,CASSLDSLSGNTIYF,TGTGCCAGCAGCTTGGACAGCCTCTCTGGAAACACCATATATTTT
TRBD1,-,TRBJ1-2,TRBV18,CASSGQGAAGYTF,TGTGCCAGCTCTGGACAGGGGGCAGCTGGCTACACCTTC
-,-,TRBJ1-2,TRBV15,CATSSYRDGGYTF,TGTGCCACCAGCAGCTACAGGGACGGCGGCTACACCTTC
TRBD2,-,TRBJ2-5,TRBV19,CASSMASGSSQETQYF,TGTGCCAGTAGTATGGCTAGCGGGAGTAGTCAAGAGACCCAGTACTTC
TRBD2,-,TRBJ2-3,TRBV7-2,CASSFASGRSDTQYF,TGTGCCAGCAGCTTTGCTAGCGGGAGGTCAGATACGCAGTATTTT
TRBD1,-,TRBJ1-2,TRBV7-6,CASRGQGNYGYTF,TGTGCCAGCAGAGGACAGGGGAACTATGGCTACACCTTC
TRBD1,-,TRBJ2-6,TRBV10-1,CASSETGGTGANVLTF,TGCGCCAGCAGTGAGACAGGGGGCACCGGGGCCAACGTCCTGACTTTC
-,-,TRBJ1-3,TRBV19,CASSPEGSYSGNTIYF,TGTGCCAGTAGTCCGGAGGGCAGTTACTCTGGAAACACCATATATTTT
TRBD2,-,TRBJ2-3,TRBV7-6,CASSLEDGRADTQYF,TGTGCCAGCAGCTTAGAGGATGGGAGGGCAGATACGCAGTATTTT
TRBD2,-,TRBJ2-7,TRBV5-1,CASSVGLAGRSYEQYF,TGCGCCAGCAGCGTGGGACTAGCGGGGCGATCCTACGAGCAGTACTTC
TRBD1,-,TRBJ1-6,TRBV25-1,CASSESQGGTPLHF,TGTGCCAGCAGTGAATCCCAGGGGGGCACGCCCCTCCACTTT